Shown below are 17 T cell receptor beta chains from a single sample sequenced in a study of T cell responses to AZD1222 COVID-19 vaccine. Profiling relied on immunoSEQ multiplex PCR, and the TCRdb table lists in-frame clones only, not all of them. Among about 92,000 clones listed, 88% were seen once. The sequenced sample was peripheral blood, obtained on day 0 of AZD1222 vaccination. Receptors were obtained from an adult in good health.

This clone was recorded once. V and J are TRBV9 and TRBJ2-1; 9 nucleotides agree with TRBD2. The germline V gene encodes CDR1 SGDLS and CDR2 YYNGEE. The junction had 10 bases not matched to a gene; V was cut back by 2 bases and J by 10 bases. This CDR3 is built from 15 residues. The CDR3 loop reads CASSVTSGGVGEQFF. As DNA, the CDR3 is TGTGCCAGCAGCGTGACTAGCGGAGGGGTCGGGGAGCAGTTCTTC. Together with reference TRBV9 and TRBJ2-1, the CDR3 gives the full variable domain: DSGVTQTPKHLITATGQRVTLRCSPRSGDLSVYWYQQSLDQGLQFLIQYYNGEERAKGNILERFSAQQFPDLHSELNLSSLELGDSALYFCASSVTSGGVGEQFFGPGTRLTVL.

This clone was seen only once. The same CDR3 also results from other DNA sequences found in this sample. J is TRBJ1-1 and V is TRBV19; D gene unclear. The germline V gene has CDR1 LNHDA and CDR2 SQIVND (reference sequence). The CDR3 loop spans 12 amino acids. The V end was cut by 3 bases, the J end by 1 base, with 3 bases between. CDR3 DNA sequence: TGTGCCAGTAGTATCGGGAACACTGAAGCTTTCTTT. It translates to CASSIGNTEAFF. Drawing the rest from reference TRBV19 and TRBJ1-1, the complete variable domain is DGGITQSPKYLFRKEGQNVTLSCEQNLNHDAMYWYRQDPGQGLRLIYYSQIVNDFQKGDIAEGYSVSREKKESFPLTVTSAQKNPTAFYLCASSIGNTEAFFGQGTRLTVV.

This chain links TRBV5-6 with TRBJ2-7; D gene uncertain. Germline assignment: CDR1 SGHDT and CDR2 YYEEEE. Trimming took 0 bases from V and 6 from J, leaving 19 bases between them. This CDR3 spans 16 amino acids. Here the CDR3 reads CASSLGDTQTASEQYF. CDR3 bases: TGTGCCAGCAGCTTGGGCGACACTCAAACAGCGAGCGAGCAGTACTTC.

The chain uses TRBV10-1 and TRBJ2-3; unclear D gene. The CDR3 is 13 residues long. Germline V gene sequence: CDR1 WNHNN, CDR2 SYGVQD (reference sequence). V was cut by 4 bases and J by 1 base, with 6 bases left in between. CDR3 region: CASSVIGTDTQYF. The CDR3 coding sequence is TGCGCCAGCAGTGTAATAGGCACAGATACGCAGTATTTT.

The J gene is TRBJ2-1, the V gene TRBV7-9; D gene unclear. The CDR3 is 13 residues long. V shed 4 bases and J shed 8 bases, with 12 bases lying between them. Looked up from germline, CDR1 is SEHNR and CDR2 is FQNEAQ (reference sequence). The CDR3 sequence is CASSSDLYYEQFF. CDR3 DNA: TGTGCCAGCAGCTCAGATTTATATTATGAGCAGTTCTTC.

The CDR3 loop is CASTPIENEQFF. CDR3 nucleotides: TGTGCCAGCACTCCTATTGAGAATGAGCAGTTCTTC. V usage is TRBV7-9 and J usage is TRBJ2-1; D remains unclear. V lost 7 bases and J lost 7, with 11 bases in between. CDR1 and CDR2 (germline): SEHNR, FQNEAQ (reference sequence). CDR3 length: 12 residues.

The chain is built from TRBV9 and TRBJ1-6; TRBD1 might be the D (5 bases). Between the trimmed V and J ends, which lost 0 bases and 9 bases, there was a span of 13 bases. Looked up from germline, CDR1 is SGDLS and CDR2 is YYNGEE. CDR3 size: 15 residues. CDR3 coding DNA: TGTGCCAGCAGCGTAGATGACGGGGACGGTTCACCCCTCCACTTT. Residues: CASSVDDGDGSPLHF.

In this sample, this clone turned up a few times. This sample includes further DNA sequences coding for the same CDR3. The chain is built from TRBV19 and TRBJ2-1; maybe TRBD1 (5 bases). V lost 5 bases to trimming and J lost 0 bases, with 11 bases between them. Germline loops: CDR1 LNHDA, CDR2 SQIVND (reference sequence). The CDR3 extends over 15 amino acids. Here the CDR3 reads CASSPDRSSYNEQFF. As DNA, the CDR3 is TGTGCCAGTAGTCCTGACAGAAGCTCCTACAATGAGCAGTTCTTC.

A single count supports this clone. The CDR3 loop is CASSNPQGFPIYF. As DNA, the CDR3 is TGTGCCAGCAGTAACCCCCAGGGGTTCCCCATATATTTT. The V gene is TRBV25-1, the J gene TRBJ1-3; perhaps TRBD1 as D (6 bases). The CDR3 contains 13 residues. V was pared by 5 bases and J by 11 bases, with 16 bases between. The germline gives CDR1 MGHDK, CDR2 SYGVNS.

This chain uses TRBV4-1 with TRBJ1-1; unclear D gene. With 4 bases removed from V and 0 bases from J, the gap between germline ends came to 12 bases. Germline CDR1 and CDR2: MGHRA and YSYEKL. The CDR3 contains 15 residues. The CDR3 here is CASSRDGPLNTEAFF. The CDR3 nucleotides are TGCGCCAGCAGCCGCGACGGCCCTCTGAACACTGAAGCTTTCTTT.

The genes are TRBV27 and TRBJ1-5, with 9 bases lining up with TRBD1. V was pared by 5 bases and J by 4 bases, with 18 bases of the junction left unmatched. Germline V gives CDR1 MNHEY, CDR2 SMNVEV (reference sequence). CDR3 size: 19 residues. The CDR3 loop reads CASSPSRDRVGRGNQPQHF. DNA for the CDR3: TGTGCCAGCAGTCCAAGCCGGGACAGGGTTGGCAGGGGGAATCAGCCCCAGCATTTT.

This sequence joins TRBV5-4 and TRBJ1-1; 11 nucleotides line up with TRBD1. The trim removed 3 bases at V and 7 bases at J, leaving 2 bases unmatched. This CDR3 region has 13 residues. Germline loops: CDR1 SGHNT, CDR2 YYREEE (reference sequence). CDR3 protein: CASSWDRGVEAFF. CDR3 DNA: TGTGCCAGCAGCTGGGACAGGGGGGTTGAAGCTTTCTTT.

The genes are TRBV28 and TRBJ2-7; 8 bases agree with TRBD1. Germline V gene data show CDR1 as MDHEN and CDR2 as SYDVKM. V dropped 7 bases and J dropped 2; count of bases not matched to a gene: 10. The CDR3 is 15 residues long. Here the CDR3 reads CASTFSDREAYEQYF. CDR3 bases: TGTGCCAGCACCTTTTCGGACAGGGAGGCCTACGAGCAGTACTTC.

As to this clone: Other DNA variants within this sample encode the same CDR3. This sequence joins TRBV27 and TRBJ1-1; D is ambiguous. There are 13 residues in the CDR3. CDR1 and CDR2 from the germline V gene are MNHEY and SMNVEV (reference sequence). Trimming took off 5 bases at V and 0 bases at J, with 7 bases between the two ends. Written as DNA, the CDR3 is TGTGCCAGCAGTCTCGGCATGAACACTGAAGCTTTCTTT. Its protein product is CASSLGMNTEAFF.

The gene calls are TRBV30 and TRBJ1-5; 7 bases are shared with TRBD1. CDR1 is GTSNPN and CDR2 is SVGIG in the germline V gene (reference sequence). The CDR3 spans 13 residues. V trimming: 4 bases; J trimming: 7 bases; junction bases outside the gene matches: 7. CDR3 bases: TGTGCCTGGATCAACAGGGGTTGGCAGCCCCAGCATTTT. This sequence encodes CAWINRGWQPQHF.

The V gene is TRBV13, the J gene TRBJ2-7; 10 bases match TRBD1. The CDR3 length is 15 residues. Unmatched junction bases numbered 4, after V lost 0 bases and J lost 5 bases. Germline lookup yields CDR1 PRHDT and CDR2 FYEKMQ (reference sequence). CDR3 sequence (DNA): TGTGCCAGCAGCTTAGGGGGACAGGGGAGTGACGAGCAGTACTTC. Translating gives CASSLGGQGSDEQYF.

This chain joins TRBV7-6 and TRBJ2-6, with D perhaps matching TRBD1 (6 bases). The CDR3 is made up of 18 amino acids. The ends were cut back, 4 bases at V and 4 bases at J, with 20 bases in the middle. Germline V gives CDR1 SGHVS, CDR2 FNYEAQ. Written as DNA, the CDR3 is TGTGCCAGCAGCTCAGATCCCGACACAGGGCAAGGGGCCAACGTCCTGACTTTC. It translates to CASSSDPDTGQGANVLTF.